Described below is a single T cell receptor beta chain sequence and its context. What it binds is not known. The data were taken from a study of T cell responses to AZD1222 COVID-19 vaccine. Study-wide findings and caveats: Clonal diversity was possibly underestimated, and white British individuals and females predominated among donors. Repertoire collection took place solely once the T cell response had peaked.

Repertoires were generated with immunoSEQ multiplex PCR, while TCRdb's copy carries only in-frame clones and drops some. Altogether around 120,000 clones are present, around 85% being singletons, with the ten largest covering 1.5% to 2%. Per germline, CDR1 MNHEY and CDR2 SVGAGI. CDR3 length: 12 residues. V lost 5 bases, J lost 11 bases, and 15 bases lay in between. V gene TRBV6-5 combines with J gene TRBJ1-1, with a weak D call TRBD1 (5 bases). The TCR sequence derives from an adult in good health. The sample consisted of peripheral blood, taken on day 0 of AZD1222 vaccination. CDR3 loop: CASSPGSLGAFF. CDR3 bases: TGTGCCAGCAGTCCAGGGTCCTTAGGGGCTTTCTTT.